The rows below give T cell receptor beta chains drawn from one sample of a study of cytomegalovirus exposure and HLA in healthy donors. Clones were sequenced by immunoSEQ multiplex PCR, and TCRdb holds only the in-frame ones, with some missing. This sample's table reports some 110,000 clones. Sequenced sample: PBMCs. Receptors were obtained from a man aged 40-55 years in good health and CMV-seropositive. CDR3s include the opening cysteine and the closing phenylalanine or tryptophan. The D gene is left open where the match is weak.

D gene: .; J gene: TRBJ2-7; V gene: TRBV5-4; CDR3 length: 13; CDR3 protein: CASSQTGAYEQYF; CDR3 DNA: TGTGCCAGCAGCCAGACAGGAGCCTACGAGCAGTACTTC
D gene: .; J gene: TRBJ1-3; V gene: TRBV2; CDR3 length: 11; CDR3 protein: CASRLGNTIYF; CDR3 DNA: TGTGCCAGCAGGCTCGGGAACACCATATATTTT
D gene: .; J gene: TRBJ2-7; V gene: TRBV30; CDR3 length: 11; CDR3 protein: CAWSVLYEQYF; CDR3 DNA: TGTGCCTGGAGTGTACTCTACGAGCAGTACTTC
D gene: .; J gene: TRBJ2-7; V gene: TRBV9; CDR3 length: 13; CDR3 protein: CASSPHRGGEQYF; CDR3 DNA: TGTGCCAGCAGCCCCCACAGGGGGGGCGAGCAGTACTTC
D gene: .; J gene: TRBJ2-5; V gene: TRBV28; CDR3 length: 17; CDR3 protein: CASSSLLQGVNQETQYF; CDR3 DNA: TGTGCCAGCAGTTCGCTACTACAAGGCGTTAACCAAGAGACCCAGTACTTC
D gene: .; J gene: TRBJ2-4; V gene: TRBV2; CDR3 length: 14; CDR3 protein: CASIPFLAKNIQYF; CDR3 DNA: TGTGCCAGCATCCCCTTTCTAGCCAAAAACATTCAGTACTTC
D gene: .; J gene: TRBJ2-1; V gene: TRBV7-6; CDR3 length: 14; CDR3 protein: CASSLAEPNNEQFF; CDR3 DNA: TGTGCCAGCAGCTTAGCTGAGCCCAACAATGAGCAGTTCTTC
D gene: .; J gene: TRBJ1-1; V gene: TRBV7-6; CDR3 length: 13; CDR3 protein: CASSPRGNTEAFF; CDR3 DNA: TGTGCCAGCAGCCCACGAGGGAACACTGAAGCTTTCTTT
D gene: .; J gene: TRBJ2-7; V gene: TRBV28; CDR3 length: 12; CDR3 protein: CASRRQAYEQYF; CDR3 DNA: TGTGCCAGCAGGCGACAGGCCTACGAGCAGTACTTC
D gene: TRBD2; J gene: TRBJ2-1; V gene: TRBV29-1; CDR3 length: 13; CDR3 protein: CSATSGTYNEQFF; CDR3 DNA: TGCAGCGCTACTAGCGGTACCTACAATGAGCAGTTCTTC
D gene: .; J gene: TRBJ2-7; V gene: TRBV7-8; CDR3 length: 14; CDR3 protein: CASSIMRSSYEQYF; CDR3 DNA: TGTGCCAGCAGTATTATGAGGAGCTCCTACGAGCAGTACTTC
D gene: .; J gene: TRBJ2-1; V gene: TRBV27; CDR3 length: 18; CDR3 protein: CASSFGVVGAHSYNEQFF; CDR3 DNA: TGTGCCAGCAGTTTTGGGGTTGTGGGAGCACACTCCTACAATGAGCAGTTCTTC
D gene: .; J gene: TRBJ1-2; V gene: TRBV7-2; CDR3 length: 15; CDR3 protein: CASSYGGPTGDGYTF; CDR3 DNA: TGTGCCAGCAGCTACGGAGGGCCCACTGGTGATGGCTACACCTTC
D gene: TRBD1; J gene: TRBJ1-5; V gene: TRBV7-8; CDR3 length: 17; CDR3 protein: CASSLGQGKYSNQPQHF; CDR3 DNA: TGTGCCAGCAGCTTGGGACAGGGGAAATATAGCAATCAGCCCCAGCATTTT